These 5 T cell receptor beta chains were sequenced from one sample in a study of blood T cell repertoires in COVID-19. The data were produced by immunoSEQ multiplex PCR, yet TCRdb's version contains in-frame clones alone and is incomplete. The sample gives under 400,000 clones, roughly 90% of which show up once; roughly 6.8% is in the top ten. Sequenced: peripheral blood. The receptors derive from a man in his late teens or twenties with active or convalescent COVID-19.

This chain joins TRBV7-2 and TRBJ2-7; D not certain. The CDR3 sequence is 16 residues long. Trimming shortened V by 5 bases and J by 0 bases, and 17 bases separated the two germline ends. Germline V gives CDR1 SGHTA, CDR2 FQGNSA. CDR3 in amino acids: CASSPSLWASSYEQYF. Here the CDR3 DNA reads TGTGCCAGCAGCCCATCGCTATGGGCAAGCTCCTACGAGCAGTACTTC.

This clone was detected once. The rearrangement links TRBV6-5 to TRBJ2-1; D is uncertain. CDR3 length: 12 amino acids. Trimming pared 4 bases from V and 5 bases from J, leaving 6 bases between. The germline V gene encodes CDR1 MNHEY and CDR2 SVGAGI. The CDR3 loop is CASSFRDNEQFF. DNA of the CDR3: TGTGCCAGCAGTTTTCGGGACAATGAGCAGTTCTTC.

The chain joins TRBV6-5 to TRBJ1-5; D call uncertain. V dropped 10 bases and J dropped 4 bases, with 14 bases sitting between them. CDR3 length: 13 residues. From germline, CDR1 is MNHEY and CDR2 SVGAGI. CDR3 in DNA: TGTGCCACCTGCCTGGCGGGTAATCAGCCCCAGCATTTT. Residues: CATCLAGNQPQHF.

The chain carries TRBV6-5 and TRBJ1-5; 7 nucleotides agree with TRBD1. This CDR3 has 14 residues. CDR1 and CDR2 from the germline V gene are MNHEY and SVGAGI. V lost 6 bases and J lost 2; bases outside the gene matches: 4. CDR3 residues: CASSWTGGNQPQHF. The CDR3 DNA reads TGTGCCAGCAGCTGGACAGGTGGCAATCAGCCCCAGCATTTT.

The chain combines TRBV4-1 with TRBJ2-3; TRBD2 matches 14 bases. J was trimmed by 5 bases and V by 5 bases; bases with no gene match: 6. Per germline, CDR1 MGHRA and CDR2 YSYEKL. This CDR3 has 16 amino acids. CDR3 nucleotide sequence: TGCGCCAGCAGCGAGACTAGCGGGGGGGCGAAAGATACGCAGTATTTT. Translation: CASSETSGGAKDTQYF.